The present TCR beta chain was sequenced within a study of shared clonotypes between healthy human individuals. Across several immunoSEQ plates, the genomic DNA of each subset was split evenly. Only in-frame clones appear in the TCRdb table, and some are missing; sequencing was by immunoSEQ multiplex PCR. This table holds more than 400,000 clones, 81% found once. Trimming removed 2 bases from V and 6 bases from J; junction bases left unmatched: 11. Germline V gene sequence: CDR1 SGDLS, CDR2 YYNGEE. The CDR3 runs to 17 residues. This sequence was found in a woman aged 40-49 years in good health. Some clones in this sample may be carry-over from other donors' samples. The rearrangement links TRBV9 to TRBJ1-4, with 9 bases aligning to TRBD1. The sample taken for sequencing was PBMCs. For the CDR3, the DNA is TGTGCCAGCAGCGTGGGCTCGGGACAGGGAGATTATGAAAAACTGTTTTTT. This encodes CASSVGSGQGDYEKLFF.